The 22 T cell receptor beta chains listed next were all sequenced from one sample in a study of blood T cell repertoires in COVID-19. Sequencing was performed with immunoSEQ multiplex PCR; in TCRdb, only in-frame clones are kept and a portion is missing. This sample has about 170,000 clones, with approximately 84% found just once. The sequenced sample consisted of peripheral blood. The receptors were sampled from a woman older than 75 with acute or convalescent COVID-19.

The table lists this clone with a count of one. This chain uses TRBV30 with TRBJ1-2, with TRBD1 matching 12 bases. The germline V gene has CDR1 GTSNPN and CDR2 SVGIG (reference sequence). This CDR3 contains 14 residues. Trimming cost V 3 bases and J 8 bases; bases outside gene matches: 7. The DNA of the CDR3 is TGTGCCTGGAGCCGGGACAGGGGGCAAGAGGGCTACACCTTC. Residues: CAWSRDRGQEGYTF.

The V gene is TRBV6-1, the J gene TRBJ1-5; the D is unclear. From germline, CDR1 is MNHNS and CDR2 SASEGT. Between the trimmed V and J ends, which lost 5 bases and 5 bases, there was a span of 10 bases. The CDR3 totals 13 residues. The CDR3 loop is CASSYLGHQPQHF. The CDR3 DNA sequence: TGTGCCAGCAGTTATTTGGGCCATCAGCCCCAGCATTTT.

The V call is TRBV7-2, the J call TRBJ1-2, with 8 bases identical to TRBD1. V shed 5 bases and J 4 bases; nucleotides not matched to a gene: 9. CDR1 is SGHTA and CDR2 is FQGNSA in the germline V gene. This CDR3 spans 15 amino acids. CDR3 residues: CASSPGQGAAYGYTF. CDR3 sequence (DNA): TGTGCCAGCAGCCCGGGGCAGGGGGCGGCCTATGGCTACACCTTC.

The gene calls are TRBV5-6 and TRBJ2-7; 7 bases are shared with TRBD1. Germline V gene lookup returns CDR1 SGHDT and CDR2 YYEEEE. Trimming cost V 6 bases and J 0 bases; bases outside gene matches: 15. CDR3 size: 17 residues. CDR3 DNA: TGTGCCAGCACCGGGACAGTTGGGGCACATTTCTCCTACGAGCAGTACTTC. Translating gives CASTGTVGAHFSYEQYF.

The CDR3 DNA reads TGTGCCAGCAGCTTACTTACGACTAGCCATAGCGACAATGAGCAGTTCTTC. Its translation is CASSLLTTSHSDNEQFF. The chain carries TRBV7-6 and TRBJ2-1; 7 nucleotides align to TRBD2. V gave up 2 bases and J gave up 5 bases; unmatched junction bases: 12. Per germline, CDR1 SGHVS and CDR2 FNYEAQ. The CDR3 runs 17 residues.

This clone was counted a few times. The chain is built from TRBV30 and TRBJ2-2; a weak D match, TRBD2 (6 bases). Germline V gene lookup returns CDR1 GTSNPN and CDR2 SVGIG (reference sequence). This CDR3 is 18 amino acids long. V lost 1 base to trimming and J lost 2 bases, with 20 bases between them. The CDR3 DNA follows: TGTGCCTGGAGTGATCCGGGGCTCTCTAGCGAAAACACCGGGGAGCTGTTTTTT. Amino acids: CAWSDPGLSSENTGELFF.

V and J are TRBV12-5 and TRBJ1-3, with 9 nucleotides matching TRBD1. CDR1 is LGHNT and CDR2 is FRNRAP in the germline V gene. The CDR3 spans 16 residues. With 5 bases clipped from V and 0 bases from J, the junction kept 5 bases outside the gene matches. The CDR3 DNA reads TGTGCTAGTGGTCCAGAGACAGGGGGCTCTGGAAACACCATATATTTT. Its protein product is CASGPETGGSGNTIYF. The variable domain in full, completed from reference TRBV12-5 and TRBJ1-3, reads DARVTQTPRHKVTEMGQEVTMRCQPILGHNTVFWYRQTMMQGLELLAYFRNRAPLDDSGMPKDRFSAEMPDATLATLKIQPSEPRDSAVYFCASGPETGGSGNTIYFGEGSWLTVV.

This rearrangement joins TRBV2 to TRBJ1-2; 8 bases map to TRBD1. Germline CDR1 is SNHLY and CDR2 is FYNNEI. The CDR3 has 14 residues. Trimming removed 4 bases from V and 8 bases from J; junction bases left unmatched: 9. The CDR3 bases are TGTGCCAGCAGTGTCTTCAGGGGGCTCGGCGGCTACACCTTC. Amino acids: CASSVFRGLGGYTF.

This CDR3 reads CAWGKGRVTQPQHF. CDR3 sequence (DNA): TGTGCCTGGGGAAAAGGGCGGGTTACCCAGCCCCAGCATTTT. The rearrangement links TRBV30 to TRBJ1-5; D call uncertain. Trimming removed 5 bases from V and 7 bases from J, with 18 bases in between. Looked up from germline, CDR1 is GTSNPN and CDR2 is SVGIG (reference sequence). The CDR3 consists of 14 residues.

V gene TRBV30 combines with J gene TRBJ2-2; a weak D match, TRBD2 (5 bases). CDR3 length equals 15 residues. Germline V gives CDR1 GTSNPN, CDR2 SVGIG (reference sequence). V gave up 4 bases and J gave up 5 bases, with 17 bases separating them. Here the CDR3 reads CAWKGSRVVTGELFF. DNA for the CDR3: TGTGCCTGGAAGGGTTCGCGGGTAGTGACCGGGGAGCTGTTTTTT. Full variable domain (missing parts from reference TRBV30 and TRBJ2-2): SQTIHQWPATLVQPVGSPLSLECTVEGTSNPNLYWYRQAAGRGLQLLFYSVGIGQISSEVPQNLSASRPQDRQFILSSKKLLLSDSGFYLCAWKGSRVVTGELFFGEGSRLTVL.

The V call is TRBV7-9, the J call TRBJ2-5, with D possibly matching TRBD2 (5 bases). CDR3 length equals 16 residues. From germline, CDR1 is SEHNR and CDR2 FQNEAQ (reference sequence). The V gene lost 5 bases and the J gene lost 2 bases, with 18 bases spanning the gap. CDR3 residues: CASSTDGLRAQETQYF. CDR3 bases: TGTGCCAGCAGCACAGATGGACTGAGGGCGCAAGAGACCCAGTACTTC.

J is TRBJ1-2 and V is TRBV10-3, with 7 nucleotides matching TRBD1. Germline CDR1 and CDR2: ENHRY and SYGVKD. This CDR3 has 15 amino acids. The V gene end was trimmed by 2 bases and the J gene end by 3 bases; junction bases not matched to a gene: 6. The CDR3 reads CAISEPPGTDYGYTF. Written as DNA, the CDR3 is TGTGCCATCAGTGAGCCCCCCGGGACAGACTATGGCTACACCTTC.

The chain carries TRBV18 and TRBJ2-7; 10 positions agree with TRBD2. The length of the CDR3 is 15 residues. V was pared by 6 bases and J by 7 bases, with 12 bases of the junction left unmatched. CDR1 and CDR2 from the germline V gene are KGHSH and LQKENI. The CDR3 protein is CASSPSSGSGREQYF. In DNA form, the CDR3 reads TGTGCCAGCTCTCCCTCTAGCGGGAGCGGGAGGGAGCAGTACTTC. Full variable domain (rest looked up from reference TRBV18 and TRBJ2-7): NAGVMQNPRHLVRRRGQEARLRCSPMKGHSHVYWYRQLPEEGLKFMVYLQKENIIDESGMPKERFSAEFPKEGPSILRIQQVVRGDSAAYFCASSPSSGSGREQYFGPGTRLTVT.

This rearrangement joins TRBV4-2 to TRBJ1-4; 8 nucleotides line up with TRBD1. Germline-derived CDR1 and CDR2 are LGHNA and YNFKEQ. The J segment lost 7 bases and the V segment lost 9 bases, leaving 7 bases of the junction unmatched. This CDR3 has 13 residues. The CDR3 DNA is TGTGCCAGTTCGGACAGGGTGGGTGAAAAACTGTTTTTT. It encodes CASSDRVGEKLFF.

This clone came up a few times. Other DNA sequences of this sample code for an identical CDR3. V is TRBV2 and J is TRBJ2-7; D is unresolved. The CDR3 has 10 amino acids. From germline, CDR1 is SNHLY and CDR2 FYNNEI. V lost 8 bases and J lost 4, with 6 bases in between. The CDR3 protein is CASEIYEQYF. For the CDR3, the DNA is TGTGCCAGCGAGATTTACGAGCAGTACTTC.

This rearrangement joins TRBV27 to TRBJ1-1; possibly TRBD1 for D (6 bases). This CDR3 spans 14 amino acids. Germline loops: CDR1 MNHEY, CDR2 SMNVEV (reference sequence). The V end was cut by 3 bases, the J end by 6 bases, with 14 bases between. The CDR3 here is CASSFRQANAEAFF. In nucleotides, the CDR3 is TGTGCCAGCAGTTTCCGACAGGCCAACGCTGAAGCTTTCTTT.

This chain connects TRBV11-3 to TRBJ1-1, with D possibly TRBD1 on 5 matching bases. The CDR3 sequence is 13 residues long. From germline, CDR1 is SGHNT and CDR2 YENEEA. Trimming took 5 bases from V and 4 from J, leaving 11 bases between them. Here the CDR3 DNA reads TGTGCCAGCAGCGAACAGGTGGGCACTGAAGCTTTCTTT. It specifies CASSEQVGTEAFF.

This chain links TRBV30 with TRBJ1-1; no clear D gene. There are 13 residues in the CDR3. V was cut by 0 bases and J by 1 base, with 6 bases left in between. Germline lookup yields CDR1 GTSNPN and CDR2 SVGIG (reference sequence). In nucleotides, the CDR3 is TGTGCCTGGAGTGTTGCGAGGAACACTGAAGCTTTCTTT. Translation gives CAWSVARNTEAFF.

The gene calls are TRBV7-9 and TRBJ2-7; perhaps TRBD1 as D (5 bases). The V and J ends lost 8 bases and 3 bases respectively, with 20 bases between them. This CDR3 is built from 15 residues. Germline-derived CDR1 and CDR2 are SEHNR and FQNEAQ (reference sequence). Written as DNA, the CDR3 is TGTGCCAGCCCCCGGGTGCGACAGACTCTCTACGAGCAGTACTTC. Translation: CASPRVRQTLYEQYF.

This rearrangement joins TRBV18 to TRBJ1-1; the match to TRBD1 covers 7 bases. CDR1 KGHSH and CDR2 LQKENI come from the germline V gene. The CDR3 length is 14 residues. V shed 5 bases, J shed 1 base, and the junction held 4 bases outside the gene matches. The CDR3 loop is CASSLTGRNTEAFF. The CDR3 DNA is TGTGCCAGCTCATTGACAGGGAGGAACACTGAAGCTTTCTTT.

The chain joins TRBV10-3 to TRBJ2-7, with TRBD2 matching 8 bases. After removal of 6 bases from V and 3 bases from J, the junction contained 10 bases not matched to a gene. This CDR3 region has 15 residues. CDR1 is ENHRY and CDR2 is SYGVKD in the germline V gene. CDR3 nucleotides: TGTGCCATCAGCGCGGGGGGACCTCCTTTCTACGAGCAGTACTTC. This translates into CAISAGGPPFYEQYF.

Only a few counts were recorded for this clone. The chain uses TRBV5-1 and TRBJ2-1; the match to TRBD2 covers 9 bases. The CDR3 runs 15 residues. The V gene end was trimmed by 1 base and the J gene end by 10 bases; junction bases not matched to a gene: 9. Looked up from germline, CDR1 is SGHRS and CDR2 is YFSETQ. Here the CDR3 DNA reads TGCGCCAGCAGCTTGCGGCTAGCGGGACAAAGCGAGCAGTTCTTC. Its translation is CASSLRLAGQSEQFF.